Included here is one T cell receptor (beta chain) sequence, with context. This record belongs to a study of blood T cell repertoires in COVID-19. The wider study: Sources were T cells, B-cell-depleted T cells, or PBMCs; the material itself was cDNA or gDNA.

This CDR3 region has 15 residues. Germline V CDR1 and CDR2: LGHDT, YNNKEL (reference sequence). V lost 4 bases, J lost 2 bases, and 15 bases lay in between. The method was immunoSEQ multiplex PCR; TCRdb's version includes in-frame clones alone and lacks a portion of them. Of about 32,000 clones in the sample, about nine tenths were seen once. The TCR originated in a man in his fifties with active or convalescent COVID-19. The chain is built from TRBV3-1 (or the pseudogene TRBV3-2) and TRBJ2-7; weak D call: TRBD2 (6 bases). Sequences were obtained from peripheral blood. The CDR3 region has the DNA TGTGCCAGCAGCCGGACCCTCGGGGGAGCCTACGAGCAGTACTTC. Translation gives CASSRTLGGAYEQYF.